Given below is one T cell receptor (beta chain) in context. The sample comes from a study of blood T cell repertoires in COVID-19. Study-wide background: The analysed material was cDNA or gDNA that came from T cells, B-cell-depleted T cells, or PBMCs.

Germline assignment: CDR1 MGHRA and CDR2 YSYEKL. The V gene lost 2 bases and the J gene lost 8 bases, with 18 bases spanning the gap. CDR3 length: 16 residues. The method was immunoSEQ multiplex PCR; TCRdb's version includes in-frame clones alone and lacks a portion of them. Of just over 250,000 clones listed, more than 85% are singletons. V gene TRBV4-1 combines with J gene TRBJ1-4; D remains ambiguous. The TCR comes from a person between 18 and 30 years old with COVID-19, enrolled during active disease. Sequencing input: peripheral blood. The DNA of the CDR3 is TGCGCCAGCAGCCAATTAGCGGGAGTAATGGACGAAAAACTGTTTTTT. It is translated as CASSQLAGVMDEKLFF.